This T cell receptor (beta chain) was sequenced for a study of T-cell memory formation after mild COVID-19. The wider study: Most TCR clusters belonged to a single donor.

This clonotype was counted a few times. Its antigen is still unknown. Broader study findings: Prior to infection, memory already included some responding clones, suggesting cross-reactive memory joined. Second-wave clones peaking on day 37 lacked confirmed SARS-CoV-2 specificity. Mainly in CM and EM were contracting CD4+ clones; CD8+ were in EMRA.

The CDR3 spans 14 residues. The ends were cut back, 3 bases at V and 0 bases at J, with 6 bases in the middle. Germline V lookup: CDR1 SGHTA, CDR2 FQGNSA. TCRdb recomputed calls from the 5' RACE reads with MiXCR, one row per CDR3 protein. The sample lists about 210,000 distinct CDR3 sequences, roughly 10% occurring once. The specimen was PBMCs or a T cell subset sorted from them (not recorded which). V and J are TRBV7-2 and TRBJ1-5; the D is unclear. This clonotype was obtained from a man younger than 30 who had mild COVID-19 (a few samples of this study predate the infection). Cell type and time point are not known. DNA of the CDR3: TGTGCCAGCAGCTTTTTGGTTAGCAATCAGCCCCAGCATTTT. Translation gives CASSFLVSNQPQHF.